This T cell receptor (beta chain) stems from a study of T cells in Graves' hyperthyroidism and ophthalmopathy. The CDR3 length is 15 residues. With 4 bases removed from V and 5 bases from J, the gap between germline ends came to 18 bases. CDR1 SNHLY and CDR2 FYNNEI come from the germline V gene. The sample holds many counts of this clonotype. Amplified regions were TCR beta CDR3 sequences from RNA transcripts. The TCR CDR3 was amplified in a first-round RT-PCR using the HTBI primer set. A single record per CDR3 protein comes from TCRdb applying MiXCR to the multiplex PCR reads. The sample contains more than 450,000 distinct CDR3 sequences, approximately 14% of which appear only once.

The clonotype comes from a woman in her forties with Graves' hyperthyroidism. Sequenced input: blood. The chain couples TRBV2 to TRBJ2-7; D possibly corresponds to TRBD2 (6 bases). This CDR3 is CASSATTSKTHEQYF. The CDR3 DNA is TGTGCCAGCAGTGCCACGACTAGTAAGACCCACGAGCAGTACTTC.